The 27 T cell receptor beta chains presented below share a single source sample, sequenced in a study of OX40 agonist ivuxolimab in advanced cancers. TCRdb keeps only in-frame clones here, not all; method: immunoSEQ multiplex PCR. The data show tens of thousands of clones, roughly nine tenths seen once. The sample here was CD4+ or CD8+ T cells sorted from blood, taken in a trial of the OX40 agonist ivuxolimab. The origin of the receptors is an adult with an advanced solid tumor such as melanoma, head and neck, liver or kidney cancer.

Note on this clone: One junction end does not reproduce the germline sequence, and a read error may be involved. The genes are TRBV7-2 and TRBJ2-1; either TRBD1 or TRBD2 may fit D (5 bases each). Looked up from germline, CDR1 is SGHTA and CDR2 is FQGNSA. This CDR3 is 12 amino acids long. The CDR3 here is CASSLGWLAGLF. The CDR3 DNA reads TGTGCCAGCAGCTTAGGTTGGCTAGCAGGGCTCTTC.

The V and J genes are TRBV28 and TRBJ2-2; D ambiguous. V lost 6 bases and J lost 6, with 5 bases in between. This CDR3 spans 11 amino acids. Per germline, CDR1 MDHEN and CDR2 SYDVKM. CDR3 in amino acids: CASSPSGELFF. In nucleotides, the CDR3 is TGTGCCAGCAGCCCATCCGGGGAGCTGTTTTTT.

The rearrangement links TRBV9 to TRBJ1-1; D gene unclear. This CDR3 spans 13 amino acids. Germline V gene data show CDR1 as SGDLS and CDR2 as YYNGEE. The V and J ends lost 5 bases and 0 bases respectively, with 8 bases between them. The CDR3: CASRAVMNTEAFF. The CDR3, as DNA: TGTGCCAGCAGGGCAGTCATGAACACTGAAGCTTTCTTT.

This chain joins TRBV6-5 and TRBJ1-1, with D uncertain. CDR3 length: 14 amino acids. Trimming cost V 2 bases and J 1 base, with 8 bases left between them. The germline gives CDR1 MNHEY, CDR2 SVGAGI. This CDR3 is CASSYDRENTEAFF. CDR3 nucleotides: TGTGCCAGCAGTTACGATAGGGAGAACACTGAAGCTTTCTTT.

This clone appeared a few times. The chain links TRBV30 to TRBJ1-1, with D unclear. The V gene's germline CDR1 is GTSNPN and CDR2 SVGIG (reference sequence). The CDR3 is made up of 12 amino acids. The ends were cut back, 2 bases at V and 6 bases at J, with 10 bases in the middle. The CDR3 DNA reads as TGTGCCTGGAGTCCTAGTGCCCCTGAAGCTTTCTTT. It encodes CAWSPSAPEAFF. Using reference TRBV30 and TRBJ1-1 for the parts outside the CDR3, the full variable domain is SQTIHQWPATLVQPVGSPLSLECTVEGTSNPNLYWYRQAAGRGLQLLFYSVGIGQISSEVPQNLSASRPQDRQFILSSKKLLLSDSGFYLCAWSPSAPEAFFGQGTRLTVV.

The rearrangement joins TRBV28 to TRBJ1-4; no reliable D call. Germline V gives CDR1 MDHEN, CDR2 SYDVKM. V lost 7 bases, J lost 0 bases, and 9 bases lay in between. This CDR3 is 14 amino acids long. CDR3 residues: CASTLGSTNEKLFF. CDR3 DNA: TGTGCCAGCACTCTCGGGTCAACTAATGAAAAACTGTTTTTT.

The chain couples TRBV19 to TRBJ2-1, with 10 nucleotides matching TRBD2. Germline CDR1 LNHDA, CDR2 SQIVND (reference sequence). CDR3 size: 19 residues. J gave up 7 bases and V 3 bases, and 18 bases lay outside the gene matches. For the CDR3, the DNA is TGTGCCAGTAGTATTCTTCCCCGTTCAATAGGGACTAGCGCGAATGAGCAGTTCTTC. Translated: CASSILPRSIGTSANEQFF.

This rearrangement joins TRBV4-3 to TRBJ2-2; possibly TRBD1 or TRBD2 for D (5 bases each). The CDR3 has 15 residues. The germline V and J ends were trimmed by 0 bases and 6 bases, with 11 bases remaining between them. Germline V lookup: CDR1 LGHNA, CDR2 YSLEER. CDR3 sequence (DNA): TGCGCCAGCAGCCAAGAGGTGGGGGAAGCCGGGGAGCTGTTTTTT. Amino acid sequence: CASSQEVGEAGELFF.

The chain has TRBV29-1 and TRBJ2-1, with 9 nucleotides matching TRBD1. The germline V gene has CDR1 SQVTM and CDR2 ANQGSEA. The J segment lost 7 bases and the V segment lost 3 bases, leaving 4 bases of the junction unmatched. The CDR3 consists of 13 residues. The CDR3 DNA follows: TGCAGCGTTGAGGGGGACAGGGCTAATGAGCAGTTCTTC. This gives the protein CSVEGDRANEQFF.

V gene TRBV5-4 combines with J gene TRBJ2-2; TRBD2 matches 12 bases. The V gene end was trimmed by 2 bases and the J gene end by 5 bases; junction bases not matched to a gene: 7. There are 17 residues in the CDR3. CDR1 and CDR2 (germline): SGHNT, YYREEE (reference sequence). CDR3 nucleotide sequence: TGTGCCAGCAGCTTCCACCCCACTAGCGGGAGGACCGGGGAGCTGTTTTTT. This sequence encodes CASSFHPTSGRTGELFF. Combining the CDR3 with reference TRBV5-4 and TRBJ2-2 gives the whole variable domain ETGVTQSPTHLIKTRGQQVTLRCSSQSGHNTVSWYQQALGQGPQFIFQYYREEENGRGNFPPRFSGLQFPNYSSELNVNALELDDSALYLCASSFHPTSGRTGELFFGEGSRLTVL.

The chain has TRBV5-1 and TRBJ2-5, with 7 positions matching TRBD1. Germline V gives CDR1 SGHRS, CDR2 YFSETQ. The CDR3 consists of 15 residues. V was clipped by 4 bases and J by 3 bases; unmatched bases: 9. CDR3 bases: TGCGCCAGCAGCGCCAACCGGGACAGTGAAGAGACCCAGTACTTC. Translation gives CASSANRDSEETQYF.

The chain couples TRBV28 to TRBJ2-3; TRBD2 agrees at 8 bases. CDR3 length: 18 amino acids. The trim removed 3 bases at V and 3 bases at J, leaving 14 bases unmatched. The germline V gene has CDR1 MDHEN and CDR2 SYDVKM. The CDR3 DNA reads as TGTGCCAGCAGTTTCGAGTGGCGGGAGGTGGTTGGGACAGATACGCAGTATTTT. Its protein is CASSFEWREVVGTDTQYF.

This sequence joins TRBV5-1 and TRBJ2-5; D possibly corresponds to TRBD2 (7 bases). The CDR3 length is 14 residues. Between the trimmed V and J ends, which lost 6 bases and 5 bases, there was a span of 17 bases. Germline CDR1 and CDR2: SGHRS and YFSETQ. The CDR3 nucleotides are TGCGCCAGCAAGTACAGAGGGGGAGGGGAGACCCAGTACTTC. Its protein is CASKYRGGGETQYF.

The chain employs TRBV27 and TRBJ2-1; TRBD2 matches at 9 bases. The CDR3 covers 14 residues. The germline V gene has CDR1 MNHEY and CDR2 SMNVEV (reference sequence). The V gene end was trimmed by 8 bases and the J gene end by 9 bases; junction bases not matched to a gene: 11. CDR3 DNA sequence: TGTGCCAGCCGACAGGTAGCGGGAGCGGGTGAGCAGTTCTTC. As protein: CASRQVAGAGEQFF.

The rearrangement uses TRBV4-2 and TRBJ2-7, with 9 positions matching TRBD2. This CDR3 comprises 15 residues. CDR1 and CDR2 (germline): LGHNA, YNFKEQ. V shed 1 base and J 2 bases; nucleotides not matched to a gene: 3. CDR3 amino acids: CASSQAASGTYEQYF. CDR3 DNA: TGTGCCAGCAGCCAAGCGGCTAGCGGGACCTACGAGCAGTACTTC.

The gene calls are TRBV30 and TRBJ1-2, with D possibly TRBD1 on 5 matching bases. The CDR3 consists of 13 residues. With 2 bases removed from V and 0 bases from J, the gap between germline ends came to 7 bases. Per germline, CDR1 GTSNPN and CDR2 SVGIG (reference sequence). This CDR3 is CAWSPTANYGYTF. CDR3 coding DNA: TGTGCCTGGAGTCCGACAGCTAACTATGGCTACACCTTC.

V is TRBV4-1 and J is TRBJ1-2, with a possible D match to TRBD1 (5 bases). This CDR3 is built from 15 residues. Germline CDR1 MGHRA, CDR2 YSYEKL. V lost 1 base and J lost 3, with 12 bases in between. The chain's CDR3 is CASSQAQGEDYGYTF. CDR3 nucleotides: TGCGCCAGCAGCCAAGCGCAGGGTGAGGACTATGGCTACACCTTC.

The rearrangement links TRBV5-1 to TRBJ1-5, with a possible D match to TRBD1 (6 bases). CDR3 length: 15 residues. V was trimmed by 0 bases and J by 1 base, leaving 8 bases between them. Per the germline V gene, CDR1 is SGHRS and CDR2 is YFSETQ. The chain's CDR3 is CASSLEGESNQPQHF. The CDR3 DNA reads TGCGCCAGCAGCTTGGAGGGGGAAAGCAATCAGCCCCAGCATTTT.

V and J are TRBV5-6 and TRBJ2-3, with a possible D match to TRBD2 (6 bases). The CDR3 totals 13 residues. The V end was cut by 1 base, the J end by 9 bases, with 12 bases between. CDR1 SGHDT and CDR2 YYEEEE come from the germline V gene. In nucleotides, the CDR3 is TGTGCCAGCAGCTTGACGGACTACGCGACGCAGTATTTT. Translating it yields CASSLTDYATQYF.

This chain joins TRBV27 and TRBJ2-1, with 10 bases aligning to TRBD2. The germline gives CDR1 MNHEY, CDR2 SMNVEV (reference sequence). V lost 0 bases to trimming and J lost 0 bases; unmatched junction nucleotides: 2. CDR3 size: 17 residues. CDR3 protein: CASSLSASGSSYNEQFF. DNA of the CDR3: TGTGCCAGCAGTTTATCGGCTAGCGGGAGCTCCTACAATGAGCAGTTCTTC.

V and J are TRBV27 and TRBJ1-6; 7 bases are shared with TRBD1. With 8 bases clipped from V and 4 bases from J, the junction kept 14 bases outside the gene matches. From germline, CDR1 is MNHEY and CDR2 SMNVEV (reference sequence). The CDR3 has 17 amino acids. The CDR3 is CASRAWDSNFYNSPLHF. CDR3 DNA: TGTGCCAGCCGGGCCTGGGACAGCAACTTTTATAATTCACCCCTCCACTTT.

This chain joins TRBV5-1 and TRBJ2-1; possibly TRBD1 or TRBD2 for D (6 bases each). V lost 3 bases and J 6 bases, leaving 10 bases between the germline ends. CDR3 size: 13 residues. From germline, CDR1 is SGHRS and CDR2 YFSETQ. The CDR3 sequence: CASSSEGGNEQFF. The CDR3, as DNA: TGCGCCAGCAGCTCGGAGGGGGGCAATGAGCAGTTCTTC.

The chain is built from TRBV9 and TRBJ2-7, with D perhaps TRBD1 or TRBD2 (5 bases each). The CDR3 length is 14 residues. Trimming left V 1 base short and J 2 bases short, with 10 bases between. Germline CDR1 SGDLS, CDR2 YYNGEE. The CDR3 protein is CASSVWDGPYEQYF. In DNA form, the CDR3 reads TGTGCCAGCAGCGTATGGGACGGCCCCTACGAGCAGTACTTC.

The chain combines TRBV6-1 with TRBJ2-1; 11 bases fit TRBD2. CDR3 size: 15 residues. J lost 2 bases, V lost 6 bases, and 3 bases had no gene match. The germline CDR1 and CDR2 sequences are MNHNS and SASEGT. DNA for the CDR3: TGTGCCAGCAGCGGACTAGCGGGCCCCTACAATGAGCAGTTCTTC. This gives the protein CASSGLAGPYNEQFF.

The rearrangement uses TRBV28 and TRBJ2-1; D remains ambiguous. This CDR3 is 13 amino acids long. V lost 3 bases to trimming and J lost 0 bases, with 3 bases between them. Germline V gives CDR1 MDHEN, CDR2 SYDVKM. The CDR3 DNA reads as TGTGCCAGCAGTTTCGGCTCCTACAATGAGCAGTTCTTC. This translates into CASSFGSYNEQFF.

V and J are TRBV7-8 and TRBJ1-1, with D uncertain. V was clipped by 4 bases and J by 4 bases, with 7 bases between them. Germline values: CDR1 SGHVS, CDR2 FQNEAQ. The CDR3 spans 12 residues. As DNA, the CDR3 is TGTGCCAGCAGCTCTTTAGGCACTGAAGCTTTCTTT. Encoded protein: CASSSLGTEAFF. Drawing the rest from reference TRBV7-8 and TRBJ1-1, the complete variable domain is GAGVSQSPRYKVAKRGQDVALRCDPISGHVSLFWYQQALGQGPEFLTYFQNEAQLDKSGLPSDRFFAERPEGSVSTLKIQRTQQEDSAVYLCASSSLGTEAFFGQGTRLTVV.

The chain has TRBV15 and TRBJ1-5, with 8 bases fitting TRBD1. The CDR3 is 17 residues long. Germline trimming cut 0 bases from V and 4 bases from J; bases unmatched to any gene: 8. Germline assignment: CDR1 LNHNV and CDR2 YYDKDF (reference sequence). The CDR3 is CATSRDPIGTGNQPQHF. The DNA of the CDR3 is TGTGCCACCAGCAGAGATCCTATCGGGACAGGTAATCAGCCCCAGCATTTT.